Included here is one T cell receptor (beta chain) sequence, with context. Its target is unknown. The data stem from a study of PD-1 blockade in classical Hodgkin lymphoma. Described time point: cycle 4 day 1 (C4D1), after 6 weeks of nivolumab. Brentuximab vedotin exposure varied, and every patient relapsed after autologous stem cell transplantation. Profiling relied on immunoSEQ multiplex PCR, and the TCRdb table lists in-frame clones only, not all of them. Of some 19,000 clones in the sample, over 65% are singletons; the top ten hold 15% to 20%. Broader study findings: Still unresolved is the cause of the repertoire differences, which may be disease activity or prior therapy.

The source of this sequence is a human donor with classical Hodgkin lymphoma. The sample consisted of peripheral blood mononuclear cells (PBMCs), taken before the fourth cycle of nivolumab.

The CDR3 nucleotides read TGTGCCAGCAGCGTAGAGTCTAGCTGGGAGACCCAGTACTTC. Translation gives CASSVESSWETQYF. The chain carries TRBV9 and TRBJ2-5; tentatively, D is TRBD2 (5 bases). The CDR3 spans 14 residues. V was trimmed by 0 bases and J by 5 bases, leaving 11 bases between them. The germline V gene encodes CDR1 SGDLS and CDR2 YYNGEE.